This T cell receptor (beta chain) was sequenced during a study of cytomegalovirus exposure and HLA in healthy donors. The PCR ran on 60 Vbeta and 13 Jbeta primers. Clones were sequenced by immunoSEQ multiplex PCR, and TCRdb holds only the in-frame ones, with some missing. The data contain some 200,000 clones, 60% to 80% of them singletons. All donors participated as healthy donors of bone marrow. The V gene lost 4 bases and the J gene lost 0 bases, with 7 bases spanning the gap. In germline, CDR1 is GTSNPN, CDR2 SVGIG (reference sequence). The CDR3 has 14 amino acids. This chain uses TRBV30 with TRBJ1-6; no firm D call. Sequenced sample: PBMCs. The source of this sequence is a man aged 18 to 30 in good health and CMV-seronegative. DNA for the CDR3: TGTGCCTGGATGCGGGGCTCCTATAATTCACCCCTCCACTTT. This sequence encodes CAWMRGSYNSPLHF.